A selection of T cell receptor beta chains follows, all from one sample in a study of blood T cell repertoires in COVID-19. TCRdb keeps only in-frame clones here, not all; method: immunoSEQ multiplex PCR. The sample carries 350,000 to 500,000 clones, nearly 90% recorded once. Sequenced material: PBMCs or T cells enriched from blood (not recorded which). These receptors originate from a young woman who had been exposed to COVID-19. CDR3s include the opening cysteine and the closing phenylalanine or tryptophan. The D gene is left open where the match is weak. Part of the rows lack a size; the others show once, few, many or a class for expanded clones.

TRBV18	-	few	TRBJ1-1	TGTGCCAGCTCACGGACCAGGGACAAAGGGCACACTGAAGCTTTCTTT	CASSRTRDKGHTEAFF
TRBV14	TRBD1	once	TRBJ1-2	TGTGCCAGCAGCCAAGAGGCGACAGGGGCGTCCTATGGCTACACCTTC	CASSQEATGASYGYTF
TRBV7-2	-	-	TRBJ1-5	TGTGCCAGCAGCTTATTGGGCTTCGATCAGCCCCAGCATTTT	CASSLLGFDQPQHF
TRBV7-2	-	-	TRBJ1-6	TGTGCCAGCAGCTGGATGGGGGCCCTAGATTCACCCCTCCACTTT	CASSWMGALDSPLHF
TRBV5-3	TRBD2	-	TRBJ2-5	TGTGCCAGAAGCCCGGAGAGACTAGCGGGAGGGCTCATCTGGTCCGGAGAGACCCAGTACTTC	CARSPERLAGGLIWSGETQYF
TRBV7-9	TRBD1	-	TRBJ1-5	TGTGCCAGCAGCTTAAGTAGGACAGGGGGCAATCAGCCCCAGCATTTT	CASSLSRTGGNQPQHF
TRBV27	-	-	TRBJ2-6	TGTGCCAGCAGTCCACGGACAGACTCCTCTGGGGCCAACGTCCTGACTTTC	CASSPRTDSSGANVLTF
TRBV7-2	-	-	TRBJ2-3	TGTGCCAGCAGCCGACTAGCAGATACGCAGTATTTT	CASSRLADTQYF
TRBV2	-	few	TRBJ1-5	TGTGCCAGCGGTGGGGAGAAGGGGGGGATCCAGCCCCAGCATTTT	CASGGEKGGIQPQHF
TRBV4-3	-	-	TRBJ2-7	TGCGCCAGCAGCCAATACGAGAGCTCCTACGAGCAGTACTTC	CASSQYESSYEQYF
TRBV15	-	-	TRBJ2-3	TGTGCCACCAGCAGATCACAGGAATGGGCAGATACGCAGTATTTT	CATSRSQEWADTQYF
TRBV5-1	TRBD1	-	TRBJ1-1	TGCGCCAGCAGCTTGGGGGACAGTGGTACTGAAGCTTTCTTT	CASSLGDSGTEAFF
TRBV25-1	-	-	TRBJ1-2	TGTGCCAGCAGGGGAGTAGATGACCATTTTAACTATGGCTACACCTTC	CASRGVDDHFNYGYTF
TRBV6-5	TRBD1	-	TRBJ2-1	TGTGCCAGCAGCATGACAGGGGGCGAGTACAATGAGCAGTTCTTC	CASSMTGGEYNEQFF
TRBV7-8	-	-	TRBJ2-7	TGTGCCAGCAGCGCAGGAACTTCAGGGATCTACGAGCAGTACTTC	CASSAGTSGIYEQYF
TRBV18	TRBD1	-	TRBJ1-2	TGTGCCAGCTCACCACGACAGGGGGTCGACCAACCCCTAGGAAACTATGGCTACACCTTC	CASSPRQGVDQPLGNYGYTF
TRBV28	-	-	TRBJ2-1	TGTGCCAGCACCTTGAGGCGGCCGCGCAATGAGCAGTTCTTC	CASTLRRPRNEQFF